Presented here are 26 T cell receptor beta chains from one specimen sequenced in a study of cytomegalovirus exposure and HLA in healthy donors. PCR employed 60 Vbeta and 13 Jbeta primers. Some clones are missing from TCRdb's copy, which holds only in-frame ones; the method was immunoSEQ multiplex PCR. Here the sample table reports roughly 120,000 clones. Sample: PBMCs. The receptors shown here come from a man aged 25-45 years in good health and CMV-seronegative.

The genes are TRBV11-2 and TRBJ2-1, with D maybe TRBD1 (6 bases). V shed 1 base and J shed 7 bases, with 14 bases lying between them. CDR3 size: 15 residues. Germline V gene data show CDR1 as SGHAT and CDR2 as FQNNGV. The CDR3 nucleotides read TGTGCCAGCAGCTTAGTTGGGGGCAGGAAAAATGAGCAGTTCTTC. Amino acid sequence: CASSLVGGRKNEQFF.

The chain links TRBV9 to TRBJ2-3; 13 nucleotides agree with TRBD2. V lost 2 bases, J lost 6 bases, and 9 bases stayed unmatched. The CDR3 runs to 17 residues. Germline V gene lookup returns CDR1 SGDLS and CDR2 YYNGEE. The DNA for the CDR3 is TGTGCCAGCAGCGTTGGAGGACTAGCGGGGGCGGAGGATACGCAGTATTTT. Amino acids: CASSVGGLAGAEDTQYF.

This chain joins TRBV7-2 and TRBJ2-5; 16 bases match TRBD2. Germline values: CDR1 SGHTA, CDR2 FQGNSA. J lost 2 bases, V lost 5 bases, and 2 bases had no gene match. The CDR3 is 16 residues long. The CDR3 DNA follows: TGTGCCAGCAGCCGGGGACTAGCGGGGGGGCAAGAGACCCAGTACTTC. It yields the protein CASSRGLAGGQETQYF.

This chain joins TRBV18 and TRBJ1-5; weak D call: TRBD1 (5 bases). The germline V and J ends were trimmed by 2 bases and 5 bases, with 10 bases remaining between them. Germline V gene lookup returns CDR1 KGHSH and CDR2 LQKENI. The CDR3 is 14 residues long. In DNA, the CDR3 is TGTGCCAGCTCACCAAGCAGGGATCATCAGCCCCAGCATTTT. It encodes CASSPSRDHQPQHF.

This chain connects TRBV19 to TRBJ1-1, with D tentatively TRBD1 (5 bases). Germline V gene sequence: CDR1 LNHDA, CDR2 SQIVND (reference sequence). Trimming pared 5 bases from V and 5 bases from J, leaving 12 bases between. This CDR3 region has 13 residues. CDR3 loop: CASSQSRGTEAFF. CDR3 DNA: TGTGCCAGTAGTCAATCTAGGGGAACTGAAGCTTTCTTT.

V is TRBV5-1 and J is TRBJ1-3; TRBD1 is a possible D gene (6 bases). The germline V gene encodes CDR1 SGHRS and CDR2 YFSETQ. This CDR3 contains 15 residues. The V and J ends lost 2 bases and 1 base respectively, with 10 bases between them. CDR3 in DNA: TGCGCCAGCAGCTTACCCCAGGGGTCTGGAAACACCATATATTTT. As protein: CASSLPQGSGNTIYF. Using reference TRBV5-1 and TRBJ1-3 for the parts outside the CDR3, the full variable domain is KAGVTQTPRYLIKTRGQQVTLSCSPISGHRSVSWYQQTPGQGLQFLFEYFSETQRNKGNFPGRFSGRQFSNSRSEMNVSTLELGDSALYLCASSLPQGSGNTIYFGEGSWLTVV.

The CDR3 DNA is TGTGCCACCAGCAGAGATAGCTGGGGCTCTGGGGGCTACACCTTC. Protein sequence: CATSRDSWGSGGYTF. The chain is built from TRBV15 and TRBJ1-2; tentative D call: TRBD1 (5 bases). Germline V CDR1 and CDR2: LNHNV, YYDKDF (reference sequence). CDR3 length: 15 residues. V lost 0 bases and J lost 8, with 16 bases in between.

The chain is built from TRBV19 and TRBJ1-4, with D uncertain. Germline CDR1 LNHDA, CDR2 SQIVND (reference sequence). This CDR3 has 13 amino acids. The ends were cut back, 0 bases at V and 8 bases at J, with 7 bases in the middle. The CDR3 spells CASSIDSAEKLFF. Written as DNA, the CDR3 is TGTGCCAGTAGTATAGACAGTGCAGAAAAACTGTTTTTT.

The V gene is TRBV5-1, the J gene TRBJ1-2, with D unresolved. CDR3 size: 15 residues. V lost 0 bases, J lost 1 base, and 10 bases lay in between. Germline-derived CDR1 and CDR2 are SGHRS and YFSETQ. CDR3 region: CASSLVNTLNYGYTF. The CDR3 DNA is TGCGCCAGCAGCTTGGTGAACACGCTTAACTATGGCTACACCTTC.

The rearrangement links TRBV29-1 to TRBJ2-7; 9 nucleotides line up with TRBD1. Germline-derived CDR1 and CDR2 are SQVTM and ANQGSEA. The trim removed 2 bases at V and 3 bases at J, leaving 5 bases unmatched. The CDR3 spans 14 residues. The CDR3 is CSVEIGTGNYEQYF. In DNA form, the CDR3 reads TGCAGCGTTGAAATCGGGACAGGGAACTACGAGCAGTACTTC.

The CDR3 loop is CASSPGQGHWKPQHF. DNA for the CDR3: TGTGCCAGCTCACCGGGACAGGGCCACTGGAAGCCCCAGCATTTT. The chain joins TRBV18 to TRBJ1-5; TRBD1 matches at 9 bases. V lost 3 bases to trimming and J lost 8 bases; unmatched junction nucleotides: 8. The length of the CDR3 is 15 residues. Germline values: CDR1 KGHSH, CDR2 LQKENI.

This chain connects TRBV6-5 to TRBJ2-1, with D possibly being TRBD1 (6 bases). This CDR3 is built from 14 residues. The V gene's germline CDR1 is MNHEY and CDR2 SVGAGI. V was cut by 6 bases and J by 9 bases, with 18 bases left in between. The CDR3 coding sequence is TGTGCCAGCAGGCAGGGGCCGCGCGTCGGTGAGCAGTTCTTC. It translates to CASRQGPRVGEQFF.

V and J are TRBV7-2 and TRBJ2-1; D may be TRBD1 (5 bases). CDR1 and CDR2 (germline): SGHTA, FQGNSA. The CDR3 is 15 residues long. With 5 bases removed from V and 0 bases from J, the gap between germline ends came to 11 bases. The CDR3 region is CASSPRVISYNEQFF. The DNA for the CDR3 is TGTGCCAGCAGCCCCAGGGTGATCTCCTACAATGAGCAGTTCTTC.

The chain combines TRBV6-1 with TRBJ2-7, with 10 bases fitting TRBD2. Looked up from germline, CDR1 is MNHNS and CDR2 is SASEGT. J was trimmed by 0 bases and V by 5 bases; bases with no gene match: 4. The CDR3 contains 15 residues. CDR3: CASSQRGGSSYEQYF. Here the CDR3 DNA reads TGTGCCAGCAGTCAGCGGGGGGGGAGCTCCTACGAGCAGTACTTC.

The CDR3 here is CASSSATGPQHF. CDR3 DNA: TGTGCCAGCAGCTCGGCCACGGGGCCCCAGCATTTT. This sequence joins TRBV7-8 and TRBJ1-5; D gene ambiguous. V lost 4 bases, J lost 9 bases, and 10 bases lay in between. The CDR3 totals 12 residues. Germline loops: CDR1 SGHVS, CDR2 FQNEAQ.

The V and J genes are TRBV29-1 and TRBJ1-2; 8 bases line up with TRBD1. The V segment lost 0 bases and the J segment 8 bases; nucleotides outside the gene matches: 8. From germline, CDR1 is SQVTM and CDR2 ANQGSEA. The CDR3 consists of 14 residues. The CDR3 DNA sequence: TGCAGCGTTGAAGAGGAGGACAGGGCCTTCGGCTACACCTTC. It codes for CSVEEEDRAFGYTF.

The gene calls are TRBV5-4 and TRBJ1-1; D not certain. This CDR3 spans 14 amino acids. CDR1 and CDR2 (germline): SGHNT, YYREEE (reference sequence). V was shortened by 4 bases and J by 2 bases, with 12 bases between the two germline ends. The CDR3, as DNA: TGTGCCAGCAGCCCCGTCCGGGGTAACACTGAAGCTTTCTTT. It yields the protein CASSPVRGNTEAFF.

The gene calls are TRBV5-1 and TRBJ1-3; D uncertain. This CDR3 contains 15 residues. The germline V and J ends were trimmed by 4 bases and 0 bases, with 11 bases remaining between them. Germline V gene sequence: CDR1 SGHRS, CDR2 YFSETQ. For the CDR3, the DNA is TGCGCCAGCAGCCTCTTATTTAACTCTGGAAACACCATATATTTT. Translation gives CASSLLFNSGNTIYF.

The chain joins TRBV6-5 to TRBJ1-2; no reliable D call. Germline CDR1 is MNHEY and CDR2 is SVGAGI. The CDR3 is made up of 11 amino acids. Trimming cost V 8 bases and J 4 bases, with 8 bases left between them. For the CDR3, the DNA is TGTGCCAGCTCTGGCACCTATGGCTACACCTTC. Translating gives CASSGTYGYTF.

The V call is TRBV4-1, the J call TRBJ2-5, with D maybe TRBD2 (6 bases). V was clipped by 1 base and J by 4 bases, with 10 bases between them. The germline V gene has CDR1 MGHRA and CDR2 YSYEKL. The CDR3 sequence is 14 residues long. The CDR3 sequence is CASSQAEGRETQYF. The CDR3 DNA is TGCGCCAGCAGCCAAGCGGAGGGGCGAGAGACCCAGTACTTC.

The chain has TRBV19 and TRBJ1-2; D is possibly TRBD1 (5 bases). Per germline, CDR1 LNHDA and CDR2 SQIVND (reference sequence). Trimming took 2 bases from V and 3 from J, leaving 13 bases between them. CDR3 size: 15 residues. The CDR3 protein is CASSIPGRVDYGYTF. CDR3 DNA sequence: TGTGCCAGTAGTATACCAGGCAGGGTGGACTATGGCTACACCTTC.

The chain has TRBV6-5 and TRBJ1-4, with D unclear. The CDR3 spans 15 residues. Trimming pared 0 bases from V and 0 bases from J, leaving 5 bases between. Germline-derived CDR1 and CDR2 are MNHEY and SVGAGI. The CDR3 coding sequence is TGTGCCAGCAGTTACTCCGGGGCAACTAATGAAAAACTGTTTTTT. Translation: CASSYSGATNEKLFF.

The genes are TRBV5-4 and TRBJ2-7; TRBD2 might be the D (5 bases). Germline loops: CDR1 SGHNT, CDR2 YYREEE (reference sequence). CDR3 size: 14 residues. V lost 4 bases and J lost 2, with 13 bases in between. The CDR3 here is CASSQTGRPYEQYF. The DNA of the CDR3 is TGTGCCAGCAGCCAAACGGGAAGACCCTACGAGCAGTACTTC.

This chain joins TRBV20-1 and TRBJ2-1; maybe TRBD1 (5 bases). Deletions cut 3 bases from V and 10 bases from J, with 10 bases between. Germline assignment: CDR1 DFQATT and CDR2 SNEGSKA (reference sequence). This CDR3 has 11 residues. The CDR3 spells CSASQGGEQFF. The CDR3, as DNA: TGCAGTGCTAGCCAGGGTGGGGAGCAGTTCTTC.

The chain employs TRBV29-1 and TRBJ2-1; a possible D gene is TRBD2 (5 bases). With 6 bases removed from V and 10 bases from J, the gap between germline ends came to 13 bases. The CDR3 extends over 11 amino acids. Germline V gene lookup returns CDR1 SQVTM and CDR2 ANQGSEA. The CDR3: CSVQRSGEQFF. CDR3 sequence (DNA): TGCAGCGTGCAGAGGAGCGGCGAGCAGTTCTTC.

This rearrangement joins TRBV6-4 to TRBJ1-5, with unresolved D. Germline CDR1 is MRHNA and CDR2 is SNTAGT. Trimming left V 4 bases short and J 5 bases short, with 9 bases between. The CDR3 consists of 13 residues. The CDR3 sequence is CASSASEDQPQHF. CDR3 coding DNA: TGTGCCAGCAGTGCCTCGGAGGATCAGCCCCAGCATTTT.